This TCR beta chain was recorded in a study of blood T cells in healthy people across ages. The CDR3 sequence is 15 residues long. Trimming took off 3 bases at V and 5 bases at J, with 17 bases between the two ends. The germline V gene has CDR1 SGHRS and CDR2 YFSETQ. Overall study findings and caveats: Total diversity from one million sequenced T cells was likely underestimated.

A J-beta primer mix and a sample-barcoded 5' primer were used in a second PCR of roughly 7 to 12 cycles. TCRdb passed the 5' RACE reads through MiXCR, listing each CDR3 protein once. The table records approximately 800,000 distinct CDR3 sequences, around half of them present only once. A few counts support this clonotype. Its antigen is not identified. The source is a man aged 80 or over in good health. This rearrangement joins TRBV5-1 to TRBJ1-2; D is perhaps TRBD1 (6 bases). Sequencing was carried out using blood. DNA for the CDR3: TGCGCCAGCAGCTCGGGGACACTCCGCCGGTATGGCTACACCTTC. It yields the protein CASSSGTLRRYGYTF.